The 25 T cell receptor beta chains in this list originate from one sample, sequenced in a study of T cells after yellow fever vaccination. TCRdb passed the 5' RACE reads through MiXCR, listing each CDR3 protein once. The sample has approximately 510,000 distinct CDR3 sequences, about a fifth seen once; the top ten hold roughly a sixth. This specimen consisted of PBMCs, obtained about 20 days after the first yellow fever vaccination. The receptors stem from a young man who received the YFV17D yellow fever vaccine.

This clonotype has just a few counts. The gene calls are TRBV12-3 or TRBV12-4 and TRBJ1-5, with D possibly matching TRBD1 (5 bases). The V gene lost 0 bases and the J gene lost 4 bases, with 10 bases spanning the gap. The CDR3 is 15 residues long. The CDR3 spells CASSLAGGKNQPQHF. The CDR3 nucleotides are TGTGCCAGCAGTTTAGCGGGGGGGAAGAATCAGCCCCAGCATTTT.

As DNA, the CDR3 is TGTGCCACCAGTGATTTATCGGCGACCTCCTACAATGAGCAGTTCTTC. This gives the protein CATSDLSATSYNEQFF. The chain links TRBV24-1 to TRBJ2-1, with no clear D. Per the germline V gene, CDR1 is KGHDR and CDR2 is SFDVKD. V shed 1 base and J shed 0 bases, with 9 bases lying between them. The CDR3 totals 16 residues.

This chain connects TRBV5-6 to TRBJ2-1, with 7 bases matching TRBD2. Trimming cost V 4 bases and J 7 bases; bases outside gene matches: 5. In germline, CDR1 is SGHDT, CDR2 YYEEEE. The CDR3 has 13 amino acids. DNA for the CDR3: TGTGCCAGCAGCGGGGAGGGCAATAATGAGCAGTTCTTC. Translating it yields CASSGEGNNEQFF.

The sample holds a few counts of this clonotype. This sequence joins TRBV12-3 or TRBV12-4 and TRBJ2-1; the D is unclear. Trimming cost V 0 bases and J 0 bases, with 12 bases left between them. The CDR3 has 17 residues. In DNA, the CDR3 is TGTGCCAGCAGTTTAGCGCCCCTGCAGAGCTCCTACAATGAGCAGTTCTTC. This gives the protein CASSLAPLQSSYNEQFF.

This clonotype was detected only a few times. This chain links TRBV7-2 with TRBJ2-5; D gene uncertain. The CDR3 sequence is 14 residues long. Germline V CDR1 and CDR2: SGHTA, FQGNSA. V was clipped by 1 base and J by 4 bases, with 10 bases between them. CDR3: CASSLGYISETQYF. For the CDR3, the DNA is TGTGCCAGCAGCTTAGGCTACATCTCAGAGACCCAGTACTTC.

V gene TRBV29-1 combines with J gene TRBJ2-5, with a weak D call TRBD2 (5 bases). CDR3 length: 16 amino acids. Germline CDR1 and CDR2: SQVTM and ANQGSEA. Trimming removed 1 base at V and 2 bases at J, with 17 bases between. CDR3 sequence reads: CSVEVLSGDPQETQYF. CDR3 bases: TGCAGCGTTGAAGTCCTCAGCGGAGATCCACAAGAGACCCAGTACTTC.

V gene TRBV5-1 combines with J gene TRBJ2-1; 10 nucleotides align to TRBD1. The CDR3 totals 16 residues. The junction had 9 bases not matched to a gene; V was cut back by 4 bases and J by 5 bases. CDR1 and CDR2 (germline): SGHRS, YFSETQ. The CDR3 loop is CASSRGTGASHNEQFF. The CDR3 DNA is TGCGCCAGCAGCCGAGGGACAGGGGCGAGTCACAATGAGCAGTTCTTC.

The chain uses TRBV10-3 and TRBJ2-7; D ambiguous. Germline CDR1 is ENHRY and CDR2 is SYGVKD. The CDR3 consists of 13 residues. V lost 2 bases and J 1 base, leaving 6 bases between the germline ends. The CDR3 here is CAISERLSYEQYF. CDR3 sequence (DNA): TGTGCCATCAGTGAGAGACTTTCCTACGAGCAGTACTTC.

In its sample, this clonotype was seen a few times. This chain uses TRBV5-1 with TRBJ2-4; D tentatively reads TRBD1 or TRBD2 (6 bases each). The CDR3 has 19 amino acids. CDR1 is SGHRS and CDR2 is YFSETQ in the germline V gene. Trimming removed 4 bases from V and 0 bases from J, with 23 bases in between. In nucleotides, the CDR3 is TGCGCCAGCAGCCTGGGGGGCCCTGACGGAATTCTAGCCAAAAACATTCAGTACTTC. Residues: CASSLGGPDGILAKNIQYF.

This clonotype was recorded a few times. J is TRBJ2-2 and V is TRBV2; TRBD1 matches 7 bases. Trimming cost V 8 bases and J 2 bases; bases outside gene matches: 5. CDR1 SNHLY and CDR2 FYNNEI come from the germline V gene. The CDR3 has 14 amino acids. The CDR3 sequence: CASEGALNTGELFF. As DNA, the CDR3 is TGTGCCAGCGAGGGGGCCTTAAACACCGGGGAGCTGTTTTTT.

This clonotype was picked up a small number of times. V and J are TRBV6-5 and TRBJ1-1; D gene ambiguous. The CDR3 runs 12 residues. Trimming stripped 3 bases from V and 8 bases from J, with 10 bases between. The germline gives CDR1 MNHEY, CDR2 SVGAGI. DNA for the CDR3: TGTGCCAGCAGTTATAATCCGGGAGAAGCTTTCTTT. Translating gives CASSYNPGEAFF.

This clonotype has only a few counts. The chain carries TRBV27 and TRBJ1-5; D is ambiguous. V was clipped by 4 bases and J by 2 bases, with 18 bases between them. The germline V gene encodes CDR1 MNHEY and CDR2 SMNVEV (reference sequence). The CDR3 is 17 residues long. In DNA form, the CDR3 reads TGTGCCAGCAGTTCGAACCTAGGGAGTCCAGGCAATCAGCCCCAGCATTTT. Its translation: CASSSNLGSPGNQPQHF.

There are a few counts of this clonotype. V usage is TRBV3-1 and J usage is TRBJ2-3; D gene unclear. Per the germline V gene, CDR1 is LGHDT and CDR2 is YNNKEL (reference sequence). V was pared by 4 bases and J by 7 bases, with 9 bases between. The CDR3 spans 12 residues. This chain's CDR3 is CASSLYINTQYF. The CDR3 DNA follows: TGTGCCAGCAGCCTCTACATTAATACGCAGTATTTT.

This rearrangement joins TRBV4-2 to TRBJ2-1; D perhaps matches TRBD2 (6 bases). This CDR3 is 14 amino acids long. Germline V gene data show CDR1 as LGHNA and CDR2 as YNFKEQ. Trimming shortened V by 4 bases and J by 5 bases, and 12 bases separated the two germline ends. The chain's CDR3 is CASSLGGLNNEQFF. CDR3 DNA: TGTGCCAGCAGCCTCGGGGGACTCAACAATGAGCAGTTCTTC.

This clonotype has more than one count but fewer than ten. V gene TRBV28 combines with J gene TRBJ2-7; 9 bases are a match to TRBD1. The length of the CDR3 is 11 residues. CDR1 MDHEN and CDR2 SYDVKM come from the germline V gene. With V trimmed by 7 bases and J by 8 bases, 3 bases remained unmatched. Here the CDR3 reads CASTGQGKQYV. The CDR3 DNA follows: TGTGCCAGCACGGGACAGGGAAAGCAGTACGTC.

The gene calls are TRBV9 and TRBJ1-1; D remains unclear. Germline CDR1 reads SGDLS; CDR2 reads YYNGEE. The CDR3 contains 14 residues. V gave up 1 base and J gave up 2 bases, with 9 bases separating them. CDR3 in amino acids: CASSVTSHNTEAFF. The CDR3 region has the DNA TGTGCCAGCAGCGTAACCTCACATAACACTGAAGCTTTCTTT.

This clonotype was counted ten times or more. V is TRBV7-2 and J is TRBJ2-7; either TRBD1 or TRBD2 may fit D (5 bases each). V lost 6 bases, J lost 3 bases, and 12 bases lay in between. Per the germline V gene, CDR1 is SGHTA and CDR2 is FQGNSA. The CDR3 length is 13 residues. The CDR3 is CASSLSGSYEQYV. The CDR3 region has the DNA TGTGCCAGCAGTTTATCAGGGAGCTACGAGCAGTACGTC.

This clonotype has more than one count but fewer than ten. This chain links TRBV5-1 with TRBJ2-5, with 12 bases matching TRBD2. The CDR3 loop spans 15 amino acids. The V segment lost 4 bases and the J segment 5 bases; nucleotides outside the gene matches: 6. In germline, CDR1 is SGHRS, CDR2 YFSETQ. Here the CDR3 reads CASSPATSGGETQYF. The CDR3 DNA reads TGCGCCAGCAGCCCTGCGACTAGCGGGGGCGAGACCCAGTACTTC.

Only a few counts were recorded for this clonotype. The chain is built from TRBV5-5 and TRBJ2-7, with 9 bases identical to TRBD1. Trimming took 0 bases from V and 0 from J; bases not matched to a gene: 4. CDR1 SGHKS and CDR2 YYEKEE come from the germline V gene (reference sequence). CDR3 length: 16 amino acids. The CDR3 sequence is CASSLAGTGNSYEQYF. CDR3 nucleotides: TGTGCCAGCAGCTTGGCCGGGACAGGGAACTCCTACGAGCAGTACTTC.

This clonotype was recorded once. V usage is TRBV6-2 or TRBV6-3 and J usage is TRBJ1-2; maybe TRBD1 (5 bases). CDR3 size: 14 residues. CDR1 and CDR2 (germline): MNHEY, SVGEGT. V shed 11 bases and J shed 4 bases, with 20 bases lying between them. CDR3 bases: TGTGCCGGAAACCAGAGTGGACAACCCTATGGCTACACCTTC. This gives the protein CAGNQSGQPYGYTF.

This clonotype turned up a few times. The gene calls are TRBV5-1 and TRBJ1-2, with a weak D call TRBD1 (5 bases). V shed 9 bases and J shed 4 bases, with 28 bases lying between them. Germline V lookup: CDR1 SGHRS, CDR2 YFSETQ. The CDR3 totals 17 residues. CDR3 sequence: CAKIKGRDPLRTYGYTF. The CDR3 nucleotides are TGCGCCAAAATTAAGGGCAGGGATCCCCTTCGAACCTATGGCTACACCTTC.

The chain joins TRBV6-1 to TRBJ2-7; 9 bases line up with TRBD1. The V segment lost 3 bases and the J segment 0 bases; nucleotides outside the gene matches: 15. CDR3 length: 19 amino acids. Germline V gene sequence: CDR1 MNHNS, CDR2 SASEGT. CDR3 sequence: CASSDEPGQGATSSYEQYF. In nucleotides, the CDR3 is TGTGCCAGCAGTGATGAGCCGGGACAGGGAGCCACCAGCTCCTACGAGCAGTACTTC.

Written as DNA, the CDR3 is TGTGCCAGCAGCTTAGTCACAGGGGGCAGGCAGCCCCAGCATTTT. This sequence encodes CASSLVTGGRQPQHF. The chain has TRBV7-8 and TRBJ1-5; 9 bases map to TRBD1. The junction had 5 bases not matched to a gene; V was cut back by 1 base and J by 7 bases. CDR1 is SGHVS and CDR2 is FQNEAQ in the germline V gene. The CDR3 runs 15 residues. Complete variable domain (other parts from reference TRBV7-8 and TRBJ1-5): GAGVSQSPRYKVAKRGQDVALRCDPISGHVSLFWYQQALGQGPEFLTYFQNEAQLDKSGLPSDRFFAERPEGSVSTLKIQRTQQEDSAVYLCASSLVTGGRQPQHFGDGTRLSIL.

The rearrangement joins TRBV28 to TRBJ1-5; D is perhaps TRBD1 (6 bases). Per the germline V gene, CDR1 is MDHEN and CDR2 is SYDVKM. The length of the CDR3 is 17 residues. Trimming pared 4 bases from V and 0 bases from J, leaving 16 bases between. This chain's CDR3 is CASSSYYRVTSNQPQHF. The CDR3 DNA reads TGTGCCAGCAGTTCCTACTACAGGGTAACTAGCAATCAGCCCCAGCATTTT.

The genes are TRBV12-3 or TRBV12-4 and TRBJ2-5; 16 nucleotides align to TRBD2. The CDR3 covers 15 residues. J was trimmed by 6 bases and V by 5 bases; bases with no gene match: 3. CDR3 coding DNA: TGTGCCAGCAGTCGGGGACTAGCGGGGGGGCAGACCCAGTACTTC. It encodes CASSRGLAGGQTQYF.